The 12 T cell receptor beta chains reported below all come from one sample, sequenced in a study of early T cells in non-severe SARS-CoV-2 infection. Each CDR3 protein is one row after TCRdb ran MiXCR on the 5' RACE reads. The sample contains 75,000 to 100,000 distinct CDR3 sequences, roughly 15% of which appear only once. The sample taken for sequencing was whole blood. These receptors were taken from an adult who was a healthcare worker with PCR-confirmed SARS-CoV-2 infection or an uninfected control (not recorded which).

In its sample, this clonotype was seen a few times. As the CDR3 is not closed by the conserved phenylalanine or tryptophan, this likely results from a read error. No DNA is shown, since the ends of the CDR3 on it are uncertain; the CDR3 is the one TCRdb lists. The chain's CDR3 is CASSLSIRVSRL. V is TRBV12-3 or TRBV12-4 and J is TRBJ1-2; TRBD1 is the table's D call, not checked against the DNA. A total of 12 residues make up the CDR3, ends included.

This clonotype has a single count. The chain uses TRBV7-8 and TRBJ2-6; the match to TRBD2 covers 12 bases. J lost 2 bases, V lost 4 bases, and 6 bases had no gene match. CDR1 and CDR2 from the germline V gene are SGHVS and FQNEAQ. The CDR3 sequence is 18 residues long. The CDR3 here is CASSSRLAGATGANVLTF. The DNA for the CDR3 is TGTGCCAGCAGCTCCCGACTAGCGGGGGCCACTGGGGCCAACGTCCTGACTTTC.

J is TRBJ1-1 and V is TRBV4-2, with 8 bases lining up with TRBD1. After removal of 3 bases from V and 1 base from J, the junction contained 4 bases not matched to a gene. Germline V gene data show CDR1 as LGHNA and CDR2 as YNFKEQ. The CDR3 is made up of 15 amino acids. CDR3 in amino acids: CASSHGTGQNTEAFF. As DNA, the CDR3 is TGTGCCAGCAGCCACGGGACAGGTCAGAACACTGAAGCTTTCTTT.

This clonotype was observed a handful of times. The chain carries TRBV2 and TRBJ1-5; the D is unclear. The germline V gene encodes CDR1 SNHLY and CDR2 FYNNEI. The CDR3 contains 15 residues. V lost 0 bases, J lost 4 bases, and 10 bases lay in between. The CDR3 reads CASSEANKVNQPQHF. The CDR3 nucleotides read TGTGCCAGCAGTGAAGCGAATAAGGTGAATCAGCCCCAGCATTTT. Full variable domain (remainder filled in from reference TRBV2 and TRBJ1-5): EPEVTQTPSHQVTQMGQEVILRCVPISNHLYFYWYRQILGQKVEFLVSFYNNEISEKSEIFDDQFSVERPDGSNFTLKIRSTKLEDSAMYFCASSEANKVNQPQHFGDGTRLSIL.

This clonotype came up many times. The chain carries TRBV7-8 and TRBJ2-5; a weak D match, TRBD1 (5 bases). This CDR3 spans 12 amino acids. Trimming cost V 5 bases and J 5 bases, with 9 bases left between them. Germline V gives CDR1 SGHVS, CDR2 FQNEAQ. The CDR3, as DNA: TGTGCCAGCAGCCGTAGGGGTGAGACCCAGTACTTC. Translating gives CASSRRGETQYF.

This clonotype was picked up a small number of times. The chain employs TRBV20-1 and TRBJ2-7; 9 nucleotides line up with TRBD1. Germline V gives CDR1 DFQATT, CDR2 SNEGSKA (reference sequence). The CDR3 runs 14 residues. After removal of 5 bases from V and 0 bases from J, the junction contained 5 bases not matched to a gene. The CDR3 DNA follows: TGCAGTGCTCCAACAGGGGGCAACTCCTACGAGCAGTACGTC. It codes for CSAPTGGNSYEQYV.

The chain is built from TRBV19 and TRBJ1-5; D is unclear. Deletions cut 4 bases from V and 6 bases from J, with 7 bases between. The germline V gene has CDR1 LNHDA and CDR2 SQIVND (reference sequence). The CDR3 is 12 residues long. CDR3: CASSTIFQPQHF. The CDR3 DNA follows: TGTGCCAGTAGTACCATATTTCAGCCCCAGCATTTT.

Only a few counts were recorded for this clonotype. This rearrangement joins TRBV7-9 to TRBJ1-1; D remains unclear. This CDR3 contains 14 residues. Germline V gives CDR1 SEHNR, CDR2 FQNEAQ (reference sequence). The V end lost 2 bases, the J end lost 6 bases, and 13 bases lay between the germline ends. The CDR3 DNA is TGTGCCAGCAGCTTATTATACCGCCAGTCTGAAGCTTTCTTT. The encoded protein is CASSLLYRQSEAFF.

V is TRBV20-1 and J is TRBJ1-5; no clear D gene. CDR3 length equals 13 residues. V lost 1 base to trimming and J lost 4 bases, with 8 bases between them. The germline V gene has CDR1 DFQATT and CDR2 SNEGSKA (reference sequence). The CDR3 DNA is TGCAGTGCTAGAGTTCCGGGAAATCAGCCCCAGCATTTT. It is translated as CSARVPGNQPQHF.

This clonotype appeared a few times. This chain connects TRBV7-2 to TRBJ1-1, with unresolved D. The CDR3 has 17 residues. CDR1 and CDR2 from the germline V gene are SGHTA and FQGNSA. V lost 5 bases and J 0 bases, leaving 19 bases between the germline ends. In nucleotides, the CDR3 is TGTGCCAGCAGCCGATACAACAGCAGAATTGTGAACACTGAAGCTTTCTTT. It specifies CASSRYNSRIVNTEAFF.

This chain connects TRBV7-9 to TRBJ2-2; D possibly corresponds to TRBD2 (6 bases). From germline, CDR1 is SEHNR and CDR2 FQNEAQ (reference sequence). The CDR3 covers 16 residues. The V gene lost 3 bases and the J gene lost 4 bases, with 15 bases spanning the gap. The CDR3 nucleotides are TGTGCCAGCAGCTTCGACAAGGAGGGGAGCACCGGGGAGCTGTTTTTT. It translates to CASSFDKEGSTGELFF.

This clonotype was picked up a small number of times. V gene TRBV29-1 combines with J gene TRBJ2-4, with 7 bases lining up with TRBD2. The V segment lost 1 base and the J segment 7 bases; nucleotides outside the gene matches: 4. Germline CDR1 reads SQVTM; CDR2 reads ANQGSEA. The CDR3 covers 13 residues. CDR3 sequence reads: CSVEAGGMNIQYF. The CDR3 DNA follows: TGCAGCGTTGAAGCGGGGGGTATGAACATTCAGTACTTC.